This T cell receptor (beta chain) emerged from a study of T cell responses to AZD1222 COVID-19 vaccine. General study points: The breadth and depth of Spike-specific TCRs increased once two AZD1222 doses had been given. The study found vaccine-associated CD4 TCRs spanning spike, dominant at 160-218 and 743-854.

Data came from immunoSEQ multiplex PCR; TCRdb stores just in-frame clones and leaves some out. The sample includes more than 250,000 clones, approximately 95% of them seen just once. On this clone itself: What it recognizes is unknown.

CDR3 length: 15 amino acids. The receptor was isolated from an adult in good health. The genes are TRBV21-1 and TRBJ2-7; the D call TRBD1 from the table was never checked on the DNA. TRBV21-1 is a pseudogene segment. This specimen was peripheral blood, taken on day 0 of AZD1222 vaccination. DNA of the CDR3: TGTGCCAGCAGCACGCGGGACAGGGACTCCTACGAGCAGTACTTC. Translation: CASSTRDRDSYEQYF.